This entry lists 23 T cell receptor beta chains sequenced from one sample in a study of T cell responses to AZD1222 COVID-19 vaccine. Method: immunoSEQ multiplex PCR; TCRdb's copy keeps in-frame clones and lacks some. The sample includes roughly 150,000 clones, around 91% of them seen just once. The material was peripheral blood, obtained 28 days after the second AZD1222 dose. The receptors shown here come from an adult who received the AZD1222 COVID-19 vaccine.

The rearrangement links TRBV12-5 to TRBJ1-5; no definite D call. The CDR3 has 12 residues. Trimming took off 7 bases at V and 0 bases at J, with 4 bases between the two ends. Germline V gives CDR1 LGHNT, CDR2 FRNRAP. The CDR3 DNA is TGTGCTAGTGCCTATAGCAATCAGCCCCAGCATTTT. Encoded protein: CASAYSNQPQHF.

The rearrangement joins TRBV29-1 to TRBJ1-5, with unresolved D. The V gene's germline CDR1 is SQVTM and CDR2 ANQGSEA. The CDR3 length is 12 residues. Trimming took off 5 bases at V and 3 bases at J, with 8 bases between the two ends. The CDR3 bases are TGCAGCGTTCGGACCAACAATCAGCCCCAGCATTTT. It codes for CSVRTNNQPQHF.

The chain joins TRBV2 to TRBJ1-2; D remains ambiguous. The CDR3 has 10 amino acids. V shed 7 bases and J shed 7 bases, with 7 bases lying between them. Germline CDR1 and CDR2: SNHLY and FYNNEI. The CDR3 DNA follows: TGTGCCAGCAAGACGTCTGGCTACACCTTC. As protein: CASKTSGYTF.

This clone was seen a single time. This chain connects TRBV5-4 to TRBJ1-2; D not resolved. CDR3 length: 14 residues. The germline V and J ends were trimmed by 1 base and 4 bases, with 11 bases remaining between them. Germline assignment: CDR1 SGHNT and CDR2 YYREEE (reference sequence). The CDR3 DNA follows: TGTGCCAGCAGCTTGTTTTTAGGTTCCTATGGCTACACCTTC. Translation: CASSLFLGSYGYTF.

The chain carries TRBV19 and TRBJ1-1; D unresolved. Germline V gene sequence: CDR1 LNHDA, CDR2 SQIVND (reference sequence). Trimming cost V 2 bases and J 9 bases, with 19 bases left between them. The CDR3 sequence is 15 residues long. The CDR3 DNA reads TGTGCCAGTAGTATACCGGCCCGTGTGGCGGGGAAAGCTTTCTTT. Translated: CASSIPARVAGKAFF.

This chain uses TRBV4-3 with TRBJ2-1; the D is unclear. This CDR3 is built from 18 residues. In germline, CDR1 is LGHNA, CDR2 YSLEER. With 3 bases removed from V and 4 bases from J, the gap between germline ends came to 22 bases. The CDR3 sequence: CASSHCRLEVGWYNEQFF. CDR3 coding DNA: TGCGCCAGCAGCCATTGTCGGCTCGAAGTGGGATGGTACAATGAGCAGTTCTTC.

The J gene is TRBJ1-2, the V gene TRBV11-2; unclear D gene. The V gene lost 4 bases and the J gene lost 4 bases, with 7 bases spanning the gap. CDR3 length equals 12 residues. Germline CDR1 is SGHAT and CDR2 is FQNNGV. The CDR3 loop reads CASSSRGYGYTF. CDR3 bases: TGTGCCAGCAGCTCCCGGGGCTATGGCTACACCTTC.

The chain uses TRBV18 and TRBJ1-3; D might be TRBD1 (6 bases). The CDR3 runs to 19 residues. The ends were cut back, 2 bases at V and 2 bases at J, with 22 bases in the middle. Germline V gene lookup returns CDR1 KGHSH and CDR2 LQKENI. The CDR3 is CASSPTSSSPGEPGNTIYF. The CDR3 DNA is TGTGCCAGCTCACCAACAAGTTCCTCCCCAGGGGAGCCTGGAAACACCATATATTTT.

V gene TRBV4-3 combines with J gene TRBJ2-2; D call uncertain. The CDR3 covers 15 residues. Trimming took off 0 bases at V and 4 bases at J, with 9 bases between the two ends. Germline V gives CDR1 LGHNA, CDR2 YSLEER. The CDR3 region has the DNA TGCGCCAGCAGCCAAGATCTATACGGCACCGGGGAGCTGTTTTTT. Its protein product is CASSQDLYGTGELFF.

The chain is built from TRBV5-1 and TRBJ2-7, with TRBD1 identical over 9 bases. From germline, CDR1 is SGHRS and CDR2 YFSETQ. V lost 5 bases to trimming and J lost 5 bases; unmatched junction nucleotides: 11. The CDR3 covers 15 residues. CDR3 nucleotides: TGCGCCAGCAGGCCCCCTGGGACAGGGCTAGACGAGCAGTACTTC. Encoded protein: CASRPPGTGLDEQYF.

The CDR3 nucleotides are TGTGCCAGCAGCTCCCCGGGCGTATCAGGGGCCAACGTCCTGACTTTC. Its translation: CASSSPGVSGANVLTF. The rearrangement joins TRBV7-2 to TRBJ2-6; D is ambiguous. The CDR3 spans 16 residues. The germline V gene encodes CDR1 SGHTA and CDR2 FQGNSA. Deletions cut 4 bases from V and 4 bases from J, with 14 bases between.

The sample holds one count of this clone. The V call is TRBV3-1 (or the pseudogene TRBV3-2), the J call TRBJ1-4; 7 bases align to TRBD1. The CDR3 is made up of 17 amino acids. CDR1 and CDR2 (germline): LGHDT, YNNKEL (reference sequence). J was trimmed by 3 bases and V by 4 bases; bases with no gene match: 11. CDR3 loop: CASSRDLTGTANEKLFF. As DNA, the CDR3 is TGTGCCAGCAGCCGCGATCTAACAGGGACAGCTAATGAAAAACTGTTTTTT.

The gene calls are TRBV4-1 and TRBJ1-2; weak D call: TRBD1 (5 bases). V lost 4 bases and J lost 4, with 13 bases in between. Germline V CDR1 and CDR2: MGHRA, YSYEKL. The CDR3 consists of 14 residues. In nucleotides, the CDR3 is TGCGCCAGCAGCCCCCGGTCGGGGCCCTATGGCTACACCTTC. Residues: CASSPRSGPYGYTF.

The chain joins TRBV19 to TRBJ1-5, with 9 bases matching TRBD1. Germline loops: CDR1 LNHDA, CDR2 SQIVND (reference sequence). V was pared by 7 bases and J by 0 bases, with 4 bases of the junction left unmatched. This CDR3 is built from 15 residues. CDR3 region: CASKPQGASNQPQHF. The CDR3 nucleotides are TGTGCCAGTAAGCCACAGGGGGCTAGCAATCAGCCCCAGCATTTT.

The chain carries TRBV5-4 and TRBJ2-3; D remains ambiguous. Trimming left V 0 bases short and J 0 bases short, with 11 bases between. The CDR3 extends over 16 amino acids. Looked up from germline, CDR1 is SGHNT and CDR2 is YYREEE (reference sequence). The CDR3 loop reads CASSLAGGGSTDTQYF. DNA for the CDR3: TGTGCCAGCAGCTTGGCCGGTGGCGGTAGCACAGATACGCAGTATTTT.

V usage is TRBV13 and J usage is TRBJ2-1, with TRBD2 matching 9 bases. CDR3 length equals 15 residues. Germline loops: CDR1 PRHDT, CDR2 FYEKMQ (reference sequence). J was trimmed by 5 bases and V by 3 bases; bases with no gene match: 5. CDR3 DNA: TGTGCCAGCAGCTTGGCGGGAGGGTATAACAATGAGCAGTTCTTC. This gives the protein CASSLAGGYNNEQFF.

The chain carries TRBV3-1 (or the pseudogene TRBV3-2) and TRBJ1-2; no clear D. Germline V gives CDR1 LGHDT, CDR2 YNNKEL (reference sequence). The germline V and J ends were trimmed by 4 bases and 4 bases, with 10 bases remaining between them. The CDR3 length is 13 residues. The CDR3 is CASSRMGPYGYTF. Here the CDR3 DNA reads TGTGCCAGCAGCCGAATGGGTCCCTATGGCTACACCTTC.

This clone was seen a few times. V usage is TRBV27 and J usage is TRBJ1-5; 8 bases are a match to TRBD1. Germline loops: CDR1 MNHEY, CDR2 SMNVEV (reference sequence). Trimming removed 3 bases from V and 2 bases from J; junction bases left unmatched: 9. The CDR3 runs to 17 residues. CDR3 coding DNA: TGTGCCAGCAGTTTCCTTCCGACAGGGGAAGGCAATCAGCCCCAGCATTTT. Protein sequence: CASSFLPTGEGNQPQHF.

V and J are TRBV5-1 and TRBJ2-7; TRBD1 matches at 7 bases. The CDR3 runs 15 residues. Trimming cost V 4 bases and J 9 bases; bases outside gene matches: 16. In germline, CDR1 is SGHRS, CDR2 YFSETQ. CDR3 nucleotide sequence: TGCGCCAGCAGCGTAGGGGGCCTAGCAATCGTCGGGCAGTACTTC. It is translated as CASSVGGLAIVGQYF.

Written as DNA, the CDR3 is TGTGCCAGCAGCCTAGATCCCCACAGGGTTGGTGGCTACACCTTC. It specifies CASSLDPHRVGGYTF. The chain recombines TRBV28 with TRBJ1-2; D is perhaps TRBD1 (6 bases). The CDR3 contains 15 residues. The V gene's germline CDR1 is MDHEN and CDR2 SYDVKM. Trimming removed 6 bases from V and 7 bases from J, with 21 bases in between.

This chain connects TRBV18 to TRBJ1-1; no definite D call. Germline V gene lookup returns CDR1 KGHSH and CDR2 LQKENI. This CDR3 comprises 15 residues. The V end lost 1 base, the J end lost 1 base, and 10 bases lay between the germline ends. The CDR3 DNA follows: TGTGCCAGCTCACCACAGCGGAAAGAGAACACTGAAGCTTTCTTT. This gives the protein CASSPQRKENTEAFF.

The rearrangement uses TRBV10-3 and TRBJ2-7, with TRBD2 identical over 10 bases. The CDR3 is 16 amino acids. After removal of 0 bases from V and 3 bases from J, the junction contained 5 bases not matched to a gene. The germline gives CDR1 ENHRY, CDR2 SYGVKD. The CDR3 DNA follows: TGTGCCATCAGTGAGTCACCCAGCGGGGGGGGCTACGAGCAGTACTTC. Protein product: CAISESPSGGGYEQYF.

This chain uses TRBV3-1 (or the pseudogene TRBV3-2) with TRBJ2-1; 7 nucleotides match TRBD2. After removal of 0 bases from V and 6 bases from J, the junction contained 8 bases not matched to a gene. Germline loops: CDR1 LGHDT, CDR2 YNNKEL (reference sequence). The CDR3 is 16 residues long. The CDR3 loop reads CASSQDRLAETNEQFF. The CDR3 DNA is TGTGCCAGCAGCCAAGATAGGCTAGCGGAGACCAATGAGCAGTTCTTC.